These T cell receptor beta chains were read from a single sample in a study of shared clonotypes between healthy human individuals. Clones were sequenced by immunoSEQ multiplex PCR, and TCRdb holds only the in-frame ones, with some missing. The table lists roughly 2.5 million clones, roughly nine tenths of them singletons, with under 0.15% in the top ten. The sequenced sample was naive CD4+ T cells sorted from blood. The receptors come from a man aged 18-30 years in good health. The CDR3 runs from the conserved cysteine through the conserved F or W. D genes are given only for firm matches. Clone size is shown for a subset of rows, as once, few, many or a class of expanded clone.

size,J,V,D,CDR3,DNA
NA,TRBJ2-7,TRBV6-1,NA,CASSETRRGEQYF,TGTGCCAGCAGTGAAACACGCAGGGGCGAGCAGTACTTC
NA,TRBJ2-5,TRBV6-5,NA,CASSPGPVQETQYF,TGTGCCAGCAGCCCCGGTCCAGTCCAAGAGACCCAGTACTTC
NA,TRBJ1-1,TRBV5-5,TRBD1,CASSRWTGTNTEAFF,TGTGCCAGCAGCCGTTGGACAGGGACGAACACTGAAGCTTTCTTT
NA,TRBJ1-2,TRBV4-3,NA,CASSLAGRGSYGYTF,TGCGCCAGCAGCCTAGCAGGCAGGGGTTCCTATGGCTACACCTTC
NA,TRBJ2-1,TRBV7-9,NA,CASSLLESYNEQFF,TGTGCCAGCAGCTTACTGGAATCTTACAATGAGCAGTTCTTC
NA,TRBJ1-2,TRBV6-1,TRBD1,CASKRTGTDYGYTF,TGTGCCAGCAAAAGAACCGGGACAGACTATGGCTACACCTTC
few,TRBJ1-1,TRBV30,TRBD1,CAWDRTGKVNTEAFF,TGTGCCTGGGATCGGACAGGGAAGGTGAACACTGAAGCTTTCTTT
NA,TRBJ2-3,TRBV6-4,TRBD1,CASLKTGGHDTQYF,TGTGCCAGTCTCAAGACAGGGGGACATGATACGCAGTATTTT
NA,TRBJ2-7,TRBV19,NA,CASSIDRGYEQYF,TGTGCCAGTAGTATAGATCGAGGATACGAGCAGTACTTC
NA,TRBJ1-2,TRBV19,NA,CASRGRDGYGYTF,TGTGCCAGTAGGGGCAGGGACGGGTATGGCTACACCTTC
NA,TRBJ2-7,TRBV12-5,NA,CASGLATDTIVPLEQYF,TGTGCTAGTGGTTTGGCAACTGACACGATCGTTCCCCTCGAGCAGTACTTC
NA,TRBJ2-2,TRBV11-2,NA,CASSLEVPGELFF,TGTGCCAGCAGCTTAGAGGTCCCCGGGGAGCTGTTTTTT
NA,TRBJ2-3,TRBV6-5,NA,CASSYPPDTQYF,TGTGCCAGCAGTTACCCGCCTGATACGCAGTATTTT
NA,TRBJ2-7,TRBV11-2,TRBD2,CASSSLAGLPYEQYF,TGTGCCAGCAGTTCTCTAGCGGGGCTTCCCTACGAGCAGTACTTC
NA,TRBJ1-4,TRBV5-1,NA,CASSWGDPVYLSEKLFF,TGCGCCAGCAGCTGGGGGGATCCCGTGTACCTTAGTGAAAAACTGTTTTTT
NA,TRBJ2-2,TRBV11-3,NA,CASSFRGPNTGELFF,TGTGCCAGCAGCTTCCGGGGGCCGAACACCGGGGAGCTGTTTTTT
NA,TRBJ1-4,TRBV7-9,NA,CASSLDGRPDEKLFF,TGTGCCAGCAGCTTAGACGGGAGGCCCGATGAAAAACTGTTTTTT
NA,TRBJ2-1,TRBV7-2,TRBD2,CASSPLAGGAYNEQFF,TGTGCCAGCAGCCCCCTAGCGGGGGGCGCCTACAATGAGCAGTTCTTC
NA,TRBJ1-3,TRBV7-8,TRBD1,CASSLVGTGTGNTIYF,TGTGCCAGCAGCTTGGTTGGGACAGGGACTGGAAACACCATATATTTT
once,TRBJ2-5,TRBV19,NA,CASGSSYQETQYF,TGTGCCAGTGGGTCTTCGTACCAAGAGACCCAGTACTTC
NA,TRBJ2-2,TRBV10-1,TRBD2,CASSVSGDTGELFF,TGCGCCAGCAGTGTGAGCGGGGACACCGGGGAGCTGTTTTTT
NA,TRBJ2-7,TRBV11-2,TRBD1,CASSRDSLSYYEQYF,TGTGCCAGCAGCCGGGACAGCCTCTCATACTACGAGCAGTACTTC
NA,TRBJ2-4,TRBV19,NA,CASSIYREPKNIQYF,TGTGCCAGTAGTATTTATAGGGAACCCAAAAACATTCAGTACTTC
NA,TRBJ2-1,TRBV18,NA,CASSPPADYNEQFF,TGTGCCAGCTCACCACCGGCAGATTACAATGAGCAGTTCTTC
NA,TRBJ2-1,TRBV5-1,TRBD1,CASSSGTGAYNEQFF,TGCGCCAGCAGCTCCGGGACAGGGGCATACAATGAGCAGTTCTTC
NA,TRBJ2-7,TRBV5-8,NA,CASSPSPFGSYEQYF,TGTGCCAGCAGCCCCAGTCCTTTTGGGTCCTACGAGCAGTACTTC
NA,TRBJ1-1,TRBV10-3,NA,CAISEQTQATEAFF,TGTGCCATCAGTGAACAGACCCAGGCCACTGAAGCTTTCTTT
NA,TRBJ2-7,TRBV6-6,NA,CASSYELAYEQYF,TGTGCCAGCAGTTATGAACTAGCCTACGAGCAGTACTTC
NA,TRBJ2-3,TRBV9,TRBD2,CASSVAAGGPGTDTQYF,TGTGCCAGCAGCGTGGCTGCGGGAGGCCCAGGGACAGATACGCAGTATTTT
NA,TRBJ2-7,TRBV7-2,TRBD1,CASSSNGQGSYEQYF,TGTGCCAGCAGCTCAAACGGACAGGGATCCTACGAGCAGTACTTC
NA,TRBJ1-1,TRBV6-1,NA,CASSAGGRRGAFF,TGTGCCAGCAGTGCGGGGGGCCGGAGAGGAGCTTTCTTT
few,TRBJ1-5,TRBV6-6,TRBD1,CASSPWDRGIQPQHF,TGTGCCAGCAGCCCCTGGGACAGAGGAATTCAGCCCCAGCATTTT
NA,TRBJ2-5,TRBV30,TRBD1,CAWRRGQGAGETQYF,TGTGCCTGGAGAAGAGGACAGGGGGCGGGAGAGACCCAGTACTTC
NA,TRBJ2-3,TRBV5-1,NA,CASSPGSATDTQYF,TGCGCCAGCAGCCCGGGGAGCGCCACAGATACGCAGTATTTT
NA,TRBJ2-3,TRBV7-2,NA,CASSALQGTPQYF,TGTGCCAGCAGCGCCCTACAGGGTACGCCGCAGTATTTT
NA,TRBJ2-5,TRBV7-9,NA,CASSLYRGKEETQYF,TGTGCCAGCAGCCTATACCGAGGGAAGGAAGAGACCCAGTACTTC
NA,TRBJ2-7,TRBV6-4,NA,CASSDEPFWGEQYF,TGTGCCAGCAGTGACGAACCCTTCTGGGGGGAGCAGTACTTC
NA,TRBJ1-1,TRBV10-1,TRBD1,CASSEFPGGNTEAFF,TGCGCCAGCAGTGAGTTTCCAGGGGGGAACACTGAAGCTTTCTTT
NA,TRBJ2-7,TRBV30,TRBD1,CAWSADRARGEQYF,TGTGCCTGGAGTGCCGACAGGGCCCGGGGCGAGCAGTACTTC
NA,TRBJ1-1,TRBV11-2,NA,CASSLGGNTEAFF,TGTGCCAGCAGCTTAGGCGGCAACACTGAAGCTTTCTTT
NA,TRBJ1-2,TRBV29-1,NA,CSVLYTGQHGYTF,TGCAGCGTACTTTATACAGGGCAGCATGGCTACACCTTC
NA,TRBJ2-5,TRBV18,NA,CASSPGQGGKETQYF,TGTGCCAGCTCACCGGGTCAGGGCGGCAAAGAGACCCAGTACTTC
NA,TRBJ1-2,TRBV30,NA,CAGARIYGYTF,TGTGCCGGGGCACGGATTTATGGCTACACCTTC
NA,TRBJ1-4,TRBV28,NA,CASSLRRGREKLFF,TGTGCCAGCAGTTTACGCAGGGGTAGGGAAAAACTGTTTTTT
NA,TRBJ2-7,TRBV7-2,TRBD1,CASSGTGMHEQYF,TGTGCCAGCTCCGGGACAGGGATGCACGAGCAGTACTTC
once,TRBJ2-5,TRBV14,NA,CASSQDPGHPQETQYF,TGTGCCAGCAGCCAAGATCCAGGACACCCACAAGAGACCCAGTACTTC
NA,TRBJ2-2,TRBV7-2,NA,CASSLWLDANTGELFF,TGTGCCAGCAGCTTGTGGCTAGACGCGAACACCGGGGAGCTGTTTTTT